The TCR beta chain under discussion was sequenced for a study of blood T cell repertoires in COVID-19. Background on the study: Italy, Spain and the United States were the sources of the convalescent and acute COVID-19 samples. The cDNA or gDNA used as material had been derived from T cells, B-cell-depleted T cells, or PBMCs.

As handled by the study authors: The assay estimated nucleated cells by amplifying reference gene primers. Profiling relied on immunoSEQ multiplex PCR, and the TCRdb table lists in-frame clones only, not all of them. V, J and clone size derive from that table, while D and trimming were established from the DNA sequence. The table has 150,000 to 200,000 clones, 90% seen once; the top ten hold around 0.63%. The germline V gene encodes CDR1 MDHEN and CDR2 SYDVKM. The CDR3 contains 14 residues. The V gene lost 3 bases and the J gene lost 5 bases, with 11 bases spanning the gap. The chain carries TRBV28 and TRBJ1-5; possible D gene TRBD1, 5 bases. The receptor's source is a man in his fifties with acute or convalescent COVID-19. The sample consisted of peripheral blood. This chain's CDR3 is CASSFAGLDQPQHF. The CDR3 bases are TGTGCCAGCAGTTTCGCGGGACTAGATCAGCCCCAGCATTTT.